This TCR beta chain was documented in a study of CD8+CD57+ T cells in acquired aplastic anemia. Regarding this clonotype: Antigen: not known.

CDR1 and CDR2 from the germline V gene are DFQATT and SNEGSKA (reference sequence). V lost 8 bases to trimming and J lost 9 bases, with 11 bases between them. The CDR3 length is 11 residues. CDR3 and TCR beta VDJ profiling relied on genomic DNA as the template. TCRdb re-called the reads with MiXCR, one entry per CDR3 protein. Seen here are some 140,000 distinct CDR3 sequences, about 54% observed once, and the top ten hold roughly 12%. General study results and limits: Patients and controls shared 25 to 35 CD8+ CDR3 sequences, which appeared highly expressed in patients and within their immunodominant clones. Patients did not significantly differ from controls in CD8+ Simpson's diversity.

The authors sequenced patients whose flow cytometry had shown CD8+CD57+ cell expansion. Everyone among the patients had severe acquired aplastic anemia. The TCR sequence derives from a human donor with aplastic anemia. Sequencing input: sorted CD4+, CD8+, or CD8+CD57+ T cells (not recorded which) from PBMCs. The rearrangement uses TRBV20-1 and TRBJ1-6, with a tentative D call TRBD1 (5 bases). CDR3 DNA sequence: TGCAGTTCTGCAGGGTGTTCACCCCTCCACTTT. This sequence encodes CSSAGCSPLHF.